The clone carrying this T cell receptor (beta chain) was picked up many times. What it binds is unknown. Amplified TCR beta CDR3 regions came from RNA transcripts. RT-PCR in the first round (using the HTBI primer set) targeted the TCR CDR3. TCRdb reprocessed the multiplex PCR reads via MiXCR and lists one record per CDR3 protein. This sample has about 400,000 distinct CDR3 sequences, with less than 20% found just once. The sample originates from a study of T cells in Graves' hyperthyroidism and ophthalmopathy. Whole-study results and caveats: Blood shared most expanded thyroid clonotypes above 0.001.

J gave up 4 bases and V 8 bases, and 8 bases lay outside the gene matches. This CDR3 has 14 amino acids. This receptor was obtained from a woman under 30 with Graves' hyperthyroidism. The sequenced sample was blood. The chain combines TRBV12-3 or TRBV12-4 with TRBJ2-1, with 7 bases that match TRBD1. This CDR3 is CASVRGQTYNEQFF. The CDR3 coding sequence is TGTGCCAGCGTAAGGGGACAGACTTACAATGAGCAGTTCTTC.